The 8 T cell receptor beta chains below all came from one sample that was sequenced in a study of Ad26.COV2.S vaccination and SARS-CoV-2 variants. Repertoires were generated with immunoSEQ multiplex PCR, while TCRdb's copy carries only in-frame clones and drops some. This sample yields some 480,000 clones, of which around nine tenths are seen a single time; around 13% belongs to the top ten. Treatment of the sample: some 19 received Ad26.COV2.S at low or high dose, single or two shots; about five received placebo; per-sample allocation not given. Samples analyzed were those drawn on day 63 after the first vaccine or placebo injection. Sequencing was performed on peripheral blood, taken in a trial of Ad26.COV2.S vaccine versus placebo. The source of these receptors is a person between 18 and 65 years old who received the Ad26.COV2.S COVID-19 vaccine or a placebo.

The J gene is TRBJ2-3, the V gene TRBV5-1; D not resolved. The V gene lost 0 bases and the J gene lost 5 bases, with 7 bases spanning the gap. Germline V gives CDR1 SGHRS, CDR2 YFSETQ. The CDR3 contains 13 residues. The DNA of the CDR3 is TGCGCCAGCAGCTTGGAGGTTGTAGATACGCAGTATTTT. This codes for CASSLEVVDTQYF.

The rearrangement joins TRBV30 to TRBJ1-6; D not certain. Germline-derived CDR1 and CDR2 are GTSNPN and SVGIG (reference sequence). The CDR3 loop spans 15 amino acids. Trimming pared 4 bases from V and 0 bases from J, leaving 10 bases between. The CDR3 spells CAWNSGSSYNSPLHF. The CDR3 nucleotides are TGTGCCTGGAATTCGGGGAGCTCCTATAATTCACCCCTCCACTTT.

The rearrangement joins TRBV30 to TRBJ2-1; D possibly corresponds to TRBD2 (6 bases). The CDR3 is 17 residues long. The V end lost 1 base, the J end lost 5 bases, and 21 bases lay between the germline ends. CDR1 and CDR2 from the germline V gene are GTSNPN and SVGIG (reference sequence). CDR3 DNA sequence: TGTGCCTGGAGTGGGGGGGACCCGTGGGTCCGAAACAATGAGCAGTTCTTC. Its protein product is CAWSGGDPWVRNNEQFF.

The chain uses TRBV20-1 and TRBJ2-3; no clear D. From germline, CDR1 is DFQATT and CDR2 SNEGSKA (reference sequence). Trimming cost V 6 bases and J 5 bases, with 9 bases left between them. The CDR3 sequence is 11 residues long. The CDR3 protein is CSAAQQDTQYF. For the CDR3, the DNA is TGCAGTGCCGCGCAACAAGATACGCAGTATTTT.

The chain employs TRBV10-3 and TRBJ2-7; TRBD2 matches 8 bases. V was clipped by 10 bases and J by 4 bases; unmatched bases: 24. The CDR3 runs to 18 residues. Looked up from germline, CDR1 is ENHRY and CDR2 is SYGVKD. CDR3 amino acids: CATVMDKLAGWPSYEQYF. The CDR3 region has the DNA TGTGCCACCGTGATGGACAAGCTAGCGGGTTGGCCTTCGTACGAGCAGTACTTC.

This rearrangement joins TRBV30 to TRBJ2-3; tentative D call: TRBD2 (6 bases). CDR1 and CDR2 from the germline V gene are GTSNPN and SVGIG (reference sequence). The CDR3 is 14 amino acids. V was clipped by 5 bases and J by 2 bases, with 14 bases between them. This CDR3 reads CAWDAAGPTDTQYF. CDR3 DNA sequence: TGTGCCTGGGACGCGGCGGGGCCCACAGATACGCAGTATTTT.

V and J are TRBV7-8 and TRBJ2-7; 10 bases are shared with TRBD1. The CDR3 is 15 amino acids. The ends lost 4 bases at V and 6 bases at J; junction bases unmatched: 9. The germline CDR1 and CDR2 sequences are SGHVS and FQNEAQ. CDR3 DNA sequence: TGTGCCAGCAGCTCCGAGACAGGGGGCTACAGCGAGCAGTACTTC. Translation gives CASSSETGGYSEQYF.

The V call is TRBV2, the J call TRBJ2-7, with D perhaps matching TRBD1 or TRBD2 (6 bases each). CDR1 SNHLY and CDR2 FYNNEI come from the germline V gene. V was shortened by 4 bases and J by 5 bases, with 15 bases between the two germline ends. This CDR3 spans 14 amino acids. CDR3 nucleotides: TGTGCCAGCAGTGGTACGGGGGCGGTCCACGAGCAGTACTTC. It yields the protein CASSGTGAVHEQYF.